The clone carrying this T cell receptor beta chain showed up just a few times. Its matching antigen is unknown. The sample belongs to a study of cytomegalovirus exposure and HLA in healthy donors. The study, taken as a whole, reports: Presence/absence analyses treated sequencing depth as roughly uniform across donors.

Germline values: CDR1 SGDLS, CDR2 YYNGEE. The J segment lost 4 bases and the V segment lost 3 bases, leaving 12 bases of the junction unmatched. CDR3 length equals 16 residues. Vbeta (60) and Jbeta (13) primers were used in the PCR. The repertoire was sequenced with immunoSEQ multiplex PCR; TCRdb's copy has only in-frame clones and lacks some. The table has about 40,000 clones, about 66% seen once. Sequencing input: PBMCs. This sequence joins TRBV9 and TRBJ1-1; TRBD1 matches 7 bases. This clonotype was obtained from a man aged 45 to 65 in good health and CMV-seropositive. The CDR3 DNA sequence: TGTGCCAGCAGCGATTTACACAGGGGCGAGGGCACTGAAGCTTTCTTT. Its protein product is CASSDLHRGEGTEAFF.